This T cell receptor beta chain was captured in a study of T cell responses to AZD1222 COVID-19 vaccine (dated by TCRdb to the early 2020s). In the study overall: Because spike-specific TCR depth and breadth did not differ between the two schedules, AZD1222 recipients who got a second dose at roughly 4 weeks were pooled with those who got a second dose at roughly 12 weeks. Trial participants were enrolled into age subgroups of 18-55, 56-69 and 70-plus years, which contained 148, 28 and 57 TCR-sequenced participants, respectively. A total of 233 trial participants underwent TCR sequencing, of whom 207 received two doses of AZD1222 and some 25 received two doses of the MenACWY control vaccine. The paper's findings and limits, for the study overall: In the small 56-69-year group, the increase in depth fell short of significance, most likely because of low power. Nearly half of unique spike-specific TCRs reportedly recognized epitopes outside regions mutated in the B.1.351 and B.1.1.7 variants. CD4 TCRs associated with the vaccine covered the entire spike protein, and the dominant responses were in regions 160-218 and 743-854. Most participants were white British and females outnumbered males, and the authors suggested that clonal diversity may have been underestimated. After two AZD1222 doses, both the breadth and the depth of spike-specific TCRs were significantly higher than at day 0 and than in MenACWY recipients. Conclusions about previously exposed vaccinees are limited, since just 5 to 7 AZD1222 recipients were seropositive for SARS-CoV-2 at baseline. No day 14 peak-response samples were available, so repertoires were characterized only after the peak T cell response.

About this clone: Its antigen remains unidentified. Base-call qualities are not available, and no considerably larger clone is one nucleotide away.

The CDR3 regions of human TCRbeta chains were subjected to immunosequencing. As for the original processing: TCRs in the repertoires were matched against a reference library of SARS-CoV-2-specific TCRs that had been generated with the MIRA antigen-specificity platform. Breadth was defined as the fraction of unique TCRs that were SARS-CoV-2-associated. Depth was defined as the fraction of total T cells that were SARS-CoV-2-associated. Using the MIRA data, each spike-specific TCR was assigned both to the spike region to which the TCR was reactive and to a CD4 or CD8 class. Log10-transformed breadth and depth values were compared by one-way ANOVA with Sidak's multiple comparisons tests. Drawn from immuneACCESS, this table holds only the in-frame rearrangements with V and J called that TCRdb kept. Clones are partly lost; checked studies trace under half to an unresolved V gene and leave the rest unexplained. V and J calls and clone size are those listed in that table; D and trimming were worked out from the DNA. This sample holds about 54,000 clones; around four fifths were observed only once. 9.5% to 13% of the sample belongs to the ten largest clones.

Reading the label with the study, this specimen's time point is: baseline before first vaccination. Vaccinee samples came from UK trials COV001 and COV002, including a single-blind randomized controlled phase 2/3 trial of AZD1222 (ChAdOx1 nCoV-19) in healthy adults. For TCRbeta chain sequencing, PBMC samples from trial participants were taken at day 0 and at day 28 after the second dose. This receptor was obtained from an adult in good health. This sample comprised peripheral blood, obtained on day 0 of AZD1222 vaccination.

CDR3 region: CASSEGQGTGELFF. The nucleotides read TGTGCCAGCAGCGAAGGACAGGGTACCGGGGAGCTGTTTTTT. This chain is built from TRBV28 and TRBJ2-2; 8 junctional bases match TRBD1. After removal of 6 bases from V and 5 bases from J, the junction retains 5 bases not matched to a gene. Spanning cysteine to phenylalanine, the CDR3 consists of 14 amino acids. CDR3 DNA only is kept here, 42 bases in frame from base 1. CDR1 is given as MDHEN and CDR2 as SYDVKM, both from the germline V gene. Supplemented by the reference TRBV28 and TRBJ2-2 proteins around the CDR3, the complete variable domain is DVKVTQSSRYLVKRTGEKVFLECVQDMDHENMFWYRQDPGLGLRLIYFSYDVKMKEKGDIPEGYSVSREKKERFSLILESASTNQTSMYLCASSEGQGTGELFFGEGSRLTVL.